Sequencing of this T cell receptor beta chain was carried out in a study of blood T cell repertoires in COVID-19. Whole-study context: The samples span acute and convalescent COVID-19 from the United States, Italy and Spain. Sources were T cells, B-cell-depleted T cells, or PBMCs; the material itself was cDNA or gDNA.

In germline, CDR1 is MNHEY, CDR2 SMNVEV (reference sequence). The CDR3 runs to 15 residues. V dropped 5 bases and J dropped 0 bases, with 12 bases sitting between them. The Seattle patients joined while their infection was active and were tracked longitudinally afterward. In the authors' methods: Reference gene primer amplification yielded estimated nucleated cell counts. Here immunoSEQ multiplex PCR was the method, and the copy in TCRdb shows in-frame clones only, minus some. Clone size and V and J calls were adopted from that table, with D and trimming inferred from the DNA. Found here are about 180,000 clones, roughly 81% of them singletons; the top ten hold approximately 12%.

This TCR was recovered from a woman of 80 years or more with COVID-19, enrolled during active disease. The chain combines TRBV27 with TRBJ2-3; D gene uncertain. Sequences were obtained from peripheral blood. The CDR3 nucleotides are TGTGCCAGCAGTCCTACCATGATTAGCACAGATACGCAGTATTTT. Protein product: CASSPTMISTDTQYF.